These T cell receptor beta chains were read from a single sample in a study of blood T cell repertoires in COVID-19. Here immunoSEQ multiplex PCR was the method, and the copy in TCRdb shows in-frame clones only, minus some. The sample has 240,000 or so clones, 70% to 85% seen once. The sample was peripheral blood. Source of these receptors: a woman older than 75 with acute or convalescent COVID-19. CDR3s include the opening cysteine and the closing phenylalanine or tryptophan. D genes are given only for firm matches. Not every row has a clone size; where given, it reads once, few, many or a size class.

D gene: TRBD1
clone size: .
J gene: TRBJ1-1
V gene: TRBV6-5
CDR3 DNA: TGTGCCAGCAGCCCGGACAGGGGAGGAGGCACTGAAGCTTTCTTT
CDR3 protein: CASSPDRGGGTEAFF

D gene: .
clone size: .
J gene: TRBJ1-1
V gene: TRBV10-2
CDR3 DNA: TGCGCCAGCCAAAGGGGGACCCGGAACACTGAAGCTTTCTTT
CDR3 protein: CASQRGTRNTEAFF

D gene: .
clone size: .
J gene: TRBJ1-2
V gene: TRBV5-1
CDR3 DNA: TGCGCCAGCAGCCATAATCTTGGCACCACCTATGGCTACACCTTC
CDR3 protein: CASSHNLGTTYGYTF

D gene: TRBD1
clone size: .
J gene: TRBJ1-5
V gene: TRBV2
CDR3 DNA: TGTGCCAGCACTGAACGGGACAGTACCCAGCATTTT
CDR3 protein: CASTERDSTQHF

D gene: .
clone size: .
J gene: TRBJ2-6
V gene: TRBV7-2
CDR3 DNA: TGTGCCAGCAGCTTTACAGGGACTGGGGCCAACGTCCTGACTTTC
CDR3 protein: CASSFTGTGANVLTF

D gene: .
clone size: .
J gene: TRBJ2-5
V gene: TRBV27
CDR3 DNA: TGTGCCAGCAGCTACCGGACTCCCGCCGAGGGGACCCAGTACTTC
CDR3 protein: CASSYRTPAEGTQYF

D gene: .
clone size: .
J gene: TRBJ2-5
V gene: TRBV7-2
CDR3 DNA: TGTGCCAGCAGCTTTCGGGGGGCCACGGCAGACTTAGAGACCCAGTACTTC
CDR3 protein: CASSFRGATADLETQYF

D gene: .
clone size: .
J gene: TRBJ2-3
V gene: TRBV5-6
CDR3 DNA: TGTGCCAGCAGTCCAAACGGGGGCACAGATACGCAGTATTTT
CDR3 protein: CASSPNGGTDTQYF

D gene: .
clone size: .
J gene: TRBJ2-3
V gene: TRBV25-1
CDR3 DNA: TGTGCCAGCGCCCATCAAGGGAGGTACACAGATACGCAGTATTTT
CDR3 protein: CASAHQGRYTDTQYF

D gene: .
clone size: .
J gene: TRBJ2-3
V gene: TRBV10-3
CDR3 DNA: TGTGCCATCAAAACGGCTAGCCGGCTCACAGATACGCAGTATTTT
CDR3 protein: CAIKTASRLTDTQYF

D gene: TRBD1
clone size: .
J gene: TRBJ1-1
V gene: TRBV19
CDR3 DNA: TGTGCCAGTAGTCTCCGGACAGGGAAGGGGCTGAACACTGAAGCTTTCTTT
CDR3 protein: CASSLRTGKGLNTEAFF

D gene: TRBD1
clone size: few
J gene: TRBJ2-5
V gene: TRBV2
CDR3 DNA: TGTGCCAGTTACAGGGGCCTACAAGAGACCCAGTACTTC
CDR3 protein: CASYRGLQETQYF

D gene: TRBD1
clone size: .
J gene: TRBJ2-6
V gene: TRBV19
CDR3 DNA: TGTGCCAGTAGTCCGACGGACAGGGGGGCCGGGGCCAACGTCCTGACTTTC
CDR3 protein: CASSPTDRGAGANVLTF

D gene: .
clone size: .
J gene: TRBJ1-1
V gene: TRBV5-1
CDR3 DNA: TGCGCCAGCAGCTTTCAGGGAGGGACCACTGAAGCTTTCTTT
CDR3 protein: CASSFQGGTTEAFF

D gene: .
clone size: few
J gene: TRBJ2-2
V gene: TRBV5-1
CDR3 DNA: TGCGCCAGCAGCCTACTAGCTGGGACCGGGGAGCTGTTTTTT
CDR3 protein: CASSLLAGTGELFF

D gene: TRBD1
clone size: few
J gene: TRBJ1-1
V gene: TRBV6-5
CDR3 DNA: TGTGCCAGCAGTTACAGAGGGGGCGAAACTGAAGCTTTCTTT
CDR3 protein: CASSYRGGETEAFF

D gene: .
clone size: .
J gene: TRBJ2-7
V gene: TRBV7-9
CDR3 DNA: TGTGCCAGCAGCTTAAGTGGCGGGATTGGGGTTTCTTCTGTATTC
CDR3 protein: CASSLSGGIGVSSVF

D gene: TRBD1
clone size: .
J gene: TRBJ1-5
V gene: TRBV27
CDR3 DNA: TGTGCCAGCAGTTTAGTTGGGGACAGGGCTCGAGTCGGACCCCAGCATTTT
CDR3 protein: CASSLVGDRARVGPQHF

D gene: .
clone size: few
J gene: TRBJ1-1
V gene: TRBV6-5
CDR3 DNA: TGTGCCAGCGAGGTCTACACTGAAGCTTTCTTT
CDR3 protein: CASEVYTEAFF

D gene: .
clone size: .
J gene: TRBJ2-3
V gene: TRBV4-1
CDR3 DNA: TGCGCCAGCAGCCAAGACCCCGGGGGCACAGATACGCAGTATTTT
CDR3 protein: CASSQDPGGTDTQYF

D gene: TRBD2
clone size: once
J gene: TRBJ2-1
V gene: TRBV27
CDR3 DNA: TGTGCCAGCAGTCCCGGGACTAGCGGCAAGACGGGGTACAATGAGCAGTTCTTC
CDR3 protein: CASSPGTSGKTGYNEQFF

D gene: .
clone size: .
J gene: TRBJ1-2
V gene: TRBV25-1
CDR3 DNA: TGTGCCAGCAGTGAGAACACGCGGATTAGTGGCTACACCTTC
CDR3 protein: CASSENTRISGYTF

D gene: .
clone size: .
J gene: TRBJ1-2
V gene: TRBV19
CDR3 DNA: TGTGCCAGTAGAAATGGGGGGGTGAACTATGGCTACACCTTC
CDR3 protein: CASRNGGVNYGYTF

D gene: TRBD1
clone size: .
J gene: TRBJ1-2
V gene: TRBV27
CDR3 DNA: TGTGCCAGCAGTCCAGGGGGCTATGGCTACACCTTC
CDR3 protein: CASSPGGYGYTF

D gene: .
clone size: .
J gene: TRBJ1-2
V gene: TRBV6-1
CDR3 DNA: TGTGCCAGCAGTGCATGGGGCCAGCGCAAGATTTTAGGCTACACCTTC
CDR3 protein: CASSAWGQRKILGYTF

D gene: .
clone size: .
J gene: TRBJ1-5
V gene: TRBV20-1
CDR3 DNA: TGCAGTGCTAGTGGGGGAGTCAATCAGCCCCAGCATTTT
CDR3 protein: CSASGGVNQPQHF

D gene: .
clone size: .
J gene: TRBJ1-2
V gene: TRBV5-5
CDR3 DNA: TGTGCCAGCAGGGAACAGGGTGGGGCAGGCTACACCTTC
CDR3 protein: CASREQGGAGYTF

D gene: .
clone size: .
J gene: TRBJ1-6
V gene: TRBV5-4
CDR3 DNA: TGTGCCAGCAGCTTGGAGACAATAAATTCACCCCTCCACTTT
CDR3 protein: CASSLETINSPLHF

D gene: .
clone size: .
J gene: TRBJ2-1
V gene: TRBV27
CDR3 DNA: TGTGCCAGCAGTTTAGAGGGAACTCTATACAATGAGCAGTTCTTC
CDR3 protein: CASSLEGTLYNEQFF

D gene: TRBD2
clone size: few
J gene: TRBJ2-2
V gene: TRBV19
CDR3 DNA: TGTGCCAGTAGTAGCACTAGCGGGAGACGAACCGGGGAGCTGTTTTTT
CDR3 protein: CASSSTSGRRTGELFF

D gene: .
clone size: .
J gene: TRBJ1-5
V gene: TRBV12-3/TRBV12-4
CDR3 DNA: TGTGCCAGCAGTTGGACTAACAATCAGCCCCAGCATTTT
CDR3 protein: CASSWTNNQPQHF

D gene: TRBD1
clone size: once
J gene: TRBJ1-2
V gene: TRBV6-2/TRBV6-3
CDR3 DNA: TGTGCCAGCAGTTACACGGGACAGGGGAGCTATGGCTACACCTTC
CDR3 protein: CASSYTGQGSYGYTF

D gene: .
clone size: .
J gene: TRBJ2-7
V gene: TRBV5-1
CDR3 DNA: TGCGCCAGCAGCTTGGCCGGGACAAGATCCTACGAGCAGTACTTC
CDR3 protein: CASSLAGTRSYEQYF

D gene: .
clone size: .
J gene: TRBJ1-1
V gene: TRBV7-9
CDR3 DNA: TGTGCCAGCAGCGTACCCACAGGGACCTCCCTTATGAACACTGAAGCTTTCTTT
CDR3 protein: CASSVPTGTSLMNTEAFF

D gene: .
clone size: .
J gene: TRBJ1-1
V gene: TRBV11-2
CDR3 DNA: TGTGCCAGCAGCATAGGGGAAGGGGAGGGGGACAACACTGAAGCTTTCTTT
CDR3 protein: CASSIGEGEGDNTEAFF

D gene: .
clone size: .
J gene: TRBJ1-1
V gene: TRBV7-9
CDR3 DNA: TGTGCCAGCAGCTTACAGGGTTTAGCTGAAGCTTTCTTT
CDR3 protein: CASSLQGLAEAFF

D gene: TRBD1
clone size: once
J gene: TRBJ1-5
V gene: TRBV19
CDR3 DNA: TGTGCCAGTAGTACCGGGACAGGGGGCTATCAGCCCCAGCATTTT
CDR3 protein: CASSTGTGGYQPQHF

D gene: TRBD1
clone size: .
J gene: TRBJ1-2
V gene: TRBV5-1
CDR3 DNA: TGCGCCAGCAGCTTCGGCGGGACAGTCTATGGCTACACCTTC
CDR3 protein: CASSFGGTVYGYTF

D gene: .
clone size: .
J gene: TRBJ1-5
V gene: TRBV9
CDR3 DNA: TGTGCCAGCAGTGCCGGACAGTATAGCAATCAGCCCCAGCATTTT
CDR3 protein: CASSAGQYSNQPQHF

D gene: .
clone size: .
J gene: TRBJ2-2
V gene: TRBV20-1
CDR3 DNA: TGCAGTGCTAGTACTTATCGTGGGAGCGGGGAGCTGTTTTTT
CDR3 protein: CSASTYRGSGELFF

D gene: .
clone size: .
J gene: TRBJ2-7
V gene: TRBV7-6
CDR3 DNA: TGTGCCAGCAGCTTATACCAGGGTCGGTACGAGCAGTACTTC
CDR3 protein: CASSLYQGRYEQYF